One and the same sample provided the 17 T cell receptor beta chains below, sequenced in a study of blood T cell repertoires in COVID-19. Method: immunoSEQ multiplex PCR; TCRdb's copy keeps in-frame clones and lacks some. The table records about 300,000 clones, about 87% of them present only once. The sequencing input was peripheral blood. The receptors stem from a man aged 65 to 85 with acute or convalescent COVID-19.

The CDR3 region has the DNA TGCGCCAGCAGCTTGGGACTAGCCACTTTTAGGTCAAAATCGGACATTCAGTACTTC. This gives the protein CASSLGLATFRSKSDIQYF. The chain carries TRBV5-1 and TRBJ2-4; 7 bases agree with TRBD2. The length of the CDR3 is 19 residues. V lost 0 bases, J lost 8 bases, and 20 bases stayed unmatched. Germline V gene lookup returns CDR1 SGHRS and CDR2 YFSETQ.

The chain recombines TRBV28 with TRBJ1-1; 7 positions agree with TRBD1. Germline V gene sequence: CDR1 MDHEN, CDR2 SYDVKM. The trim removed 6 bases at V and 6 bases at J, leaving 10 bases unmatched. CDR3 length: 14 amino acids. CDR3 region: CASSLQGTRAEAFF. As DNA, the CDR3 is TGTGCCAGCAGCCTACAGGGGACGAGGGCTGAAGCTTTCTTT. Full variable domain (remainder filled in from reference TRBV28 and TRBJ1-1): DVKVTQSSRYLVKRTGEKVFLECVQDMDHENMFWYRQDPGLGLRLIYFSYDVKMKEKGDIPEGYSVSREKKERFSLILESASTNQTSMYLCASSLQGTRAEAFFGQGTRLTVV.

This rearrangement joins TRBV7-2 to TRBJ2-2; 8 bases fit TRBD1. V was clipped by 3 bases and J by 3 bases; unmatched bases: 3. The CDR3 extends over 15 amino acids. CDR1 and CDR2 (germline): SGHTA, FQGNSA. CDR3 sequence reads: CASSLDRAYTGELFF. The CDR3 DNA reads as TGTGCCAGCAGCTTGGACAGGGCGTACACCGGGGAGCTGTTTTTT.

This sequence joins TRBV7-2 and TRBJ1-1, with D perhaps matching TRBD1 (5 bases). Germline loops: CDR1 SGHTA, CDR2 FQGNSA. The CDR3 runs to 13 residues. V lost 5 bases to trimming and J lost 5 bases, with 12 bases between them. CDR3 DNA sequence: TGTGCCAGCAGCCCGTCGGGGGGGACTGAAGCTTTCTTT. Translating gives CASSPSGGTEAFF.

In its sample, this clone was seen once. The same CDR3 is also encoded by other DNA sequences in this sample. This chain uses TRBV5-1 with TRBJ2-1, with 8 positions matching TRBD2. CDR1 and CDR2 (germline): SGHRS, YFSETQ. This CDR3 is built from 15 residues. The V gene end was trimmed by 3 bases and the J gene end by 0 bases; junction bases not matched to a gene: 2. The chain's CDR3 is CASSSTSGSYNEQFF. The CDR3, as DNA: TGCGCCAGCAGCTCTACTAGCGGCTCCTACAATGAGCAGTTCTTC. Drawing the rest from reference TRBV5-1 and TRBJ2-1, the complete variable domain is KAGVTQTPRYLIKTRGQQVTLSCSPISGHRSVSWYQQTPGQGLQFLFEYFSETQRNKGNFPGRFSGRQFSNSRSEMNVSTLELGDSALYLCASSSTSGSYNEQFFGPGTRLTVL.

The rearrangement joins TRBV20-1 to TRBJ1-2; D remains unclear. The germline V gene has CDR1 DFQATT and CDR2 SNEGSKA (reference sequence). This CDR3 has 11 residues. Trimming shortened V by 0 bases and J by 8 bases, and 7 bases separated the two germline ends. The CDR3 nucleotides are TGCAGTGCTAGAGATTCAGGAGGCTACACCTTC. Residues: CSARDSGGYTF.

This clone was recorded a few times. The V call is TRBV7-2, the J call TRBJ1-2; D not resolved. CDR1 and CDR2 from the germline V gene are SGHTA and FQGNSA. V dropped 4 bases and J dropped 3 bases, with 15 bases sitting between them. This CDR3 has 15 residues. The CDR3 bases are TGTGCCAGCAGCTCATCGGGGTCAGGAGACTATGGCTACACCTTC. Translated: CASSSSGSGDYGYTF.

The chain links TRBV7-9 to TRBJ2-3, with a weak D call TRBD1 (5 bases). The CDR3 sequence is 14 residues long. Germline lookup yields CDR1 SEHNR and CDR2 FQNEAQ (reference sequence). V was pared by 6 bases and J by 6 bases, with 16 bases between. The CDR3 protein is CASRHKVAGDTQYF. As DNA, the CDR3 is TGTGCCAGCAGACACAAAGTCGCAGGGGATACGCAGTATTTT.

This chain joins TRBV3-1 (or the pseudogene TRBV3-2) and TRBJ1-3; D gene unclear. This CDR3 is 15 amino acids long. With 2 bases removed from V and 4 bases from J, the gap between germline ends came to 12 bases. Germline V gives CDR1 LGHDT, CDR2 YNNKEL (reference sequence). DNA of the CDR3: TGTGCCAGCAGCCAATGGTCGGGTGACGGAAACACCATATATTTT. Translation: CASSQWSGDGNTIYF.

The V gene is TRBV3-1 (or the pseudogene TRBV3-2), the J gene TRBJ2-7, with D possibly being TRBD2 (6 bases). Trimming shortened V by 8 bases and J by 5 bases, and 19 bases separated the two germline ends. The CDR3 runs 14 residues. Germline-derived CDR1 and CDR2 are LGHDT and YNNKEL (reference sequence). CDR3: CASQLGREGHEQYF. CDR3 DNA: TGTGCCAGCCAACTTGGGCGGGAAGGACACGAGCAGTACTTC.

V and J are TRBV6-1 and TRBJ2-3, with 7 bases fitting TRBD2. The CDR3 contains 18 residues. V gave up 4 bases and J gave up 2 bases; unmatched junction bases: 15. Germline lookup yields CDR1 MNHNS and CDR2 SASEGT. CDR3: CASSAAGRAGDITDTQYF. The DNA for the CDR3 is TGTGCCAGCAGTGCCGCGGGGCGTGCGGGGGATATCACAGATACGCAGTATTTT.

This clone has a handful of counts. The chain uses TRBV5-4 and TRBJ2-6; maybe TRBD1 (5 bases). Germline lookup yields CDR1 SGHNT and CDR2 YYREEE (reference sequence). Trimming stripped 0 bases from V and 2 bases from J, with 9 bases between. The CDR3 sequence is 16 residues long. The DNA for the CDR3 is TGTGCCAGCAGCTTGGGGCAGGGCCCTGGGGCCAACGTCCTGACTTTC. It yields the protein CASSLGQGPGANVLTF.

This clone was seen a single time. This chain connects TRBV24-1 to TRBJ2-1; 13 nucleotides match TRBD2. J lost 8 bases, V lost 2 bases, and 5 bases had no gene match. In germline, CDR1 is KGHDR, CDR2 SFDVKD. The CDR3 is made up of 16 amino acids. CDR3 bases: TGTGCCACCAGTGATTGGGGGACTAGCGGGATTTATGAGCAGTTCTTC. This translates into CATSDWGTSGIYEQFF.

The genes are TRBV27 and TRBJ2-1; TRBD2 agrees at 9 bases. The CDR3 loop spans 14 amino acids. The V gene end was trimmed by 2 bases and the J gene end by 7 bases; junction bases not matched to a gene: 3. Germline CDR1 reads MNHEY; CDR2 reads SMNVEV (reference sequence). The CDR3 protein is CASSLAGGPNEQFF. The DNA of the CDR3 is TGTGCCAGCAGTTTAGCGGGAGGGCCTAATGAGCAGTTCTTC.

This clone was seen a handful of times. The gene calls are TRBV7-2 and TRBJ2-1; 9 bases are shared with TRBD2. The CDR3 has 16 amino acids. Germline V gene sequence: CDR1 SGHTA, CDR2 FQGNSA. V was pared by 1 base and J by 10 bases, with 11 bases of the junction left unmatched. CDR3 region: CASSLVVAGGLREQFF. DNA of the CDR3: TGTGCCAGCAGCTTAGTGGTGGCGGGGGGGCTTCGGGAGCAGTTCTTC.

CDR3: CASSLNRVGDNEQFF. In DNA, the CDR3 is TGTGCCAGCAGCCTTAACAGGGTAGGGGACAATGAGCAGTTCTTC. The chain employs TRBV6-1 and TRBJ2-1; maybe TRBD1 (6 bases). The germline CDR1 and CDR2 sequences are MNHNS and SASEGT. V lost 6 bases and J 5 bases, leaving 17 bases between the germline ends. This CDR3 contains 15 residues.

This chain links TRBV29-1 with TRBJ2-1, with 9 bases that match TRBD2. Germline trimming cut 7 bases from V and 7 bases from J; bases unmatched to any gene: 5. The CDR3 is 12 residues long. Germline-derived CDR1 and CDR2 are SQVTM and ANQGSEA. The CDR3 spells CSATTSGNEQFF. The CDR3 DNA reads as TGCAGCGCTACCACTAGCGGGAATGAGCAGTTCTTC.